This T cell receptor (beta chain) was recovered during a study of T cell clones after liver transplantation. Looking at the study overall: A pre-transplant mixed lymphocyte reaction with TCRbeta sequencing defined graft-donor-reactive clones followed in post-transplant blood.

Thawed unstimulated PBMCs were FACS-sorted by CD3, CD4 and CD8 into two populations. V shed 5 bases, J shed 7 bases, and the junction held 8 bases outside the gene matches. Germline CDR1 reads SGHVS; CDR2 reads FNYEAQ. CDR3 length: 15 residues. Study observations and caveats: These preliminary findings come from unstandardized post-transplant sampling times.

This clone was observed many times. The antigen is not known. Produced via immunoSEQ multiplex PCR; TCRdb's table is partial and in-frame only. The sample lists some 110,000 clones; around nine tenths were seen once. The source was CD4+ T cells from blood, collected 12 months after liver transplant. V and J are TRBV7-6 and TRBJ2-1; 10 bases are a match to TRBD2. The sequence was obtained from a human patient who received a liver transplant. The graft donor may have contributed some T cells. CDR3 loop: CASSIVAGGGNEQFF. The CDR3 nucleotides are TGTGCCAGCAGCATAGTAGCGGGAGGAGGGAATGAGCAGTTCTTC.